This is a list of T cell receptor beta chains from one sample in a study of blood T cells in healthy people across ages. TCRdb reprocessed the 5' RACE reads with MiXCR, giving one entry per CDR3 protein. The data show 700,000 to 850,000 distinct CDR3 sequences, about 37% seen once. The sample comprised blood. The receptor source for this set is a man aged 18 to 29 in good health. The CDR3 runs from the conserved cysteine through the conserved F or W. Each record gives: J gene, clone size, V gene, D gene, CDR3 DNA, CDR3 protein. The D gene is left open where the match is weak. The size field is filled for only some rows; it gives once, few, many or a size class.

TRBJ1-2 | NA | TRBV7-9 | TRBD1 | TGTGCCAGCAGCACCGCGGTCGGGGACAGGGGGTTCTATGGCTACACCTTC | CASSTAVGDRGFYGYTF
TRBJ2-1 | many | TRBV12-3/TRBV12-4 | NA | TGTGCCAGCATCTCATCGACAGATTTGTTTTACAATGAGCAGTTCTTC | CASISSTDLFYNEQFF
TRBJ2-7 | few | TRBV20-1 | TRBD2 | TGCAGTGGAAGGGGAGGGTACTCCTACGAGCAGTACTTC | CSGRGGYSYEQYF
TRBJ2-7 | NA | TRBV30 | NA | TGTGCCTGGAGTGCTTGGACGGCGACCTCCTACGAGCAGTACTTC | CAWSAWTATSYEQYF
TRBJ1-2 | NA | TRBV12-3/TRBV12-4 | TRBD1 | TGTGCCAGCAGTGGGGGGACAGTACACCGGGGTTACACCTTC | CASSGGTVHRGYTF
TRBJ2-3 | NA | TRBV6-2/TRBV6-3 | TRBD1 | TGTGCCAGCAGTTACCGGGACAGACAGCGAGATACGCAGTGTTTT | CASSYRDRQRDTQCF
TRBJ2-7 | many | TRBV10-3 | TRBD2 | TGTGCCATCAGTTCCCTCGCCCCAACTAGCGGGGCAACCTACGAGCAGTACTTC | CAISSLAPTSGATYEQYF
TRBJ1-6 | NA | TRBV29-1 | TRBD1 | TGCAGCGCCGCCCAGACAGGGACCAATTCACCCCTCCACTTT | CSAAQTGTNSPLHF
TRBJ1-4 | few | TRBV4-1 | NA | TGCGCCAGCGGCAGGCAGAATGAAAAACTGTTTTTT | CASGRQNEKLFF
TRBJ1-2 | NA | TRBV20-1 | NA | TGCAGTGCTAGAGATCTCGGGGGCGGAGGCTACACCTTC | CSARDLGGGGYTF
TRBJ2-4 | many | TRBV6-5 | NA | TGTGCCAGCAACCGGGGTAGTCAAGCCAAAAACATTCAGTACTTC | CASNRGSQAKNIQYF
TRBJ2-2 | few | TRBV20-1 | NA | TGCAGTGCCACCGGACCGATGAACACCGGGGAGCTGTTTTTT | CSATGPMNTGELFF
TRBJ2-1 | NA | TRBV13 | NA | TGTGCCAGCAGCTTAGCCGGGAAGCAGTTCTTC | CASSLAGKQFF
TRBJ1-5 | NA | TRBV6-1 | NA | TGTGCCGGGAAGACCGGGGGCGCAGGACAGCCCCAGCATTTT | CAGKTGGAGQPQHF
TRBJ2-3 | few | TRBV20-1 | NA | TGCAGTGCTAGAGATCCTGCTCGGGGCACAGATACGCAGTATTTT | CSARDPARGTDTQYF
TRBJ2-5 | NA | TRBV5-1 | NA | TGCGCCAGCAGCTTGGCCCGCGGACAGATCCAAGAGGCCCAGTACTTC | CASSLARGQIQEAQYF
TRBJ2-1 | NA | TRBV25-1 | NA | TGTGCCAGCAGTGAATCGGGCAATGAGCAGTTCTTC | CASSESGNEQFF
TRBJ1-5 | few | TRBV19 | TRBD1 | TGTGCCAGTAGTATAGGGACAGGGAGGTACCGGAATCAGCCCCAGCATTTT | CASSIGTGRYRNQPQHF
TRBJ2-3 | NA | TRBV12-3/TRBV12-4 | NA | TGTGTCAGCAGTTTAAGCGGAAGTACGCAGTATTTT | CVSSLSGSTQYF
TRBJ2-3 | NA | TRBV12-3/TRBV12-4 | TRBD1 | TGTGCCAGCACCGATAGACAGGGGGATTTCACAGATACGCAGTATTTT | CASTDRQGDFTDTQYF
TRBJ2-3 | few | TRBV6-5 | TRBD2 | TGTGCCAGAAGTCAGACTAGCGGGGACCGGGATACGCAGTATTTT | CARSQTSGDRDTQYF
TRBJ2-1 | NA | TRBV6-2/TRBV6-3 | TRBD2 | TGTGCCAGCAGTTACTCGATCCTAGCGGTGTACCAAGAGACCCAGTTCTTC | CASSYSILAVYQETQFF
TRBJ2-7 | NA | TRBV25-1 | NA | TGTGCCAGCAGTGAATTGAGTAGGGGGGCCCAGTACTTC | CASSELSRGAQYF
TRBJ1-6 | NA | TRBV6-5 | NA | TGTGCCACTACCGACCGCTATAATTCACCCCTCCACTTT | CATTDRYNSPLHF
TRBJ2-3 | few | TRBV5-6 | NA | TGTGCCAGCAGCCCCTCTGGCGGGGTAGCAGATACGCAGTATTTT | CASSPSGGVADTQYF
TRBJ1-4 | few | TRBV6-1 | NA | TGTGCCAGCACCTTTGGATCTCGTTCAGGAGCAACTAATGAAAAACTGTTTTTT | CASTFGSRSGATNEKLFF
TRBJ1-2 | few | TRBV6-6 | NA | TGTGCCAGCACAGCAGGCGACTATGGCTACACCTTC | CASTAGDYGYTF
TRBJ2-6 | NA | TRBV3-1 | TRBD1 | TGTGCCAGCAGCCAAGATCACAGGGGCGCAAGTCTCTTCCCTGGGGCCAACGTCCTGACTTTC | CASSQDHRGASLFPGANVLTF
TRBJ1-1 | few | TRBV29-1 | NA | TGCAGCGTCCTTAGAATGGGCCCCACTGAAGCTTTCTTT | CSVLRMGPTEAFF
TRBJ1-1 | NA | TRBV20-1 | NA | TGCAGTGCTCCGGCCGGAGGGAACACTGAAGCTTTCTTT | CSAPAGGNTEAFF
TRBJ2-3 | many | TRBV7-2 | TRBD2 | TGTGCCAGCAGCTACGGAAGGACTAGCGCGGGCACGCAGTATTTT | CASSYGRTSAGTQYF
TRBJ1-6 | many | TRBV2 | TRBD1 | TGTGCCAGCAGTGTTGGGACAGATTCACCCCTCCACTTT | CASSVGTDSPLHF
TRBJ2-1 | NA | TRBV20-1 | NA | TGCAGTGCTAGCCGAGCAGGGCAATCCTACAATGAGCAGTTCTTC | CSASRAGQSYNEQFF
TRBJ2-6 | many | TRBV10-3 | NA | TGTGCCATCAGTCAGGGGGGCTCTGGGGCCAACGTCCTGACTTTC | CAISQGGSGANVLTF
TRBJ2-2 | NA | TRBV4-1 | TRBD1 | TGCGCCAGCAGCCAAGCGGGACAGGCCTTGGACACCGGGGAGCTGTTTTTT | CASSQAGQALDTGELFF
TRBJ1-2 | few | TRBV11-1 | TRBD1 | TGTGCCAGCAGCCCCTACCGGACAGGATCTTTCGATGGCTACACCTTC | CASSPYRTGSFDGYTF
TRBJ2-1 | many | TRBV20-1 | NA | TGCAGTGCTAGTAGGACCCAATACAATGAGCAGTTCTTC | CSASRTQYNEQFF
TRBJ1-5 | NA | TRBV7-9 | TRBD1 | TGTGCCAGCAGCTTTACCGGGACAGGGGGCAATCAGCCCCAGCATTTT | CASSFTGTGGNQPQHF
TRBJ2-2 | NA | TRBV20-1 | NA | TGCAGTGCTAGGGCAGCGAACACCGGGGAGCTGTTTTTT | CSARAANTGELFF
TRBJ1-1 | NA | TRBV6-2/TRBV6-3 | NA | TGTGCCAGCAGTTACGGTGGGGCACACACTGAAGCTTTCTTT | CASSYGGAHTEAFF
TRBJ2-1 | few | TRBV4-1 | NA | TGCGCCAGCAGCCAAGGCCCAGGGTATAATGAGCAGTTCTTC | CASSQGPGYNEQFF
TRBJ2-1 | NA | TRBV12-3/TRBV12-4 | TRBD2 | TGTGCCAGCAGTTTTACTAGCGGGGGGGGTCCCAGCTCCTACAATGAGCAGTTCTTC | CASSFTSGGGPSSYNEQFF
TRBJ1-2 | few | TRBV27 | NA | TGTGCCAGCAGTCCGGGGGCCATTTCGGGAGGCTACACCTTC | CASSPGAISGGYTF
TRBJ1-1 | NA | TRBV10-3 | TRBD1 | TGTGCCATCAGTAACCGGACAGGCATGAACACTGAAGCTTTCTTT | CAISNRTGMNTEAFF
TRBJ1-5 | few | TRBV7-2 | NA | TGTGCCAGCAGCCAGGCCCGAGGGGCGAGCAATCAGCCCCAGCATTTT | CASSQARGASNQPQHF
TRBJ1-1 | NA | TRBV29-1 | NA | TGCAGCGTTACGGGACTCCAGATGAACACTGAAGCTTTCTTT | CSVTGLQMNTEAFF
TRBJ1-3 | NA | TRBV11-2 | NA | TGTGCCAGCAGCTCAATTCGGGGCTCTGGAAACACCATATATTTT | CASSSIRGSGNTIYF
TRBJ1-5 | NA | TRBV4-1 | NA | TGCGCCAGCAGCCAAGATCCGACGGGTAGCAATCAGCCCCAGCATTTT | CASSQDPTGSNQPQHF
TRBJ1-5 | few | TRBV12-3/TRBV12-4 | NA | TGTGCCAGCAGTTTATCCGGACCCAGCAATCAGCCCCAGCATTTT | CASSLSGPSNQPQHF
TRBJ2-1 | NA | TRBV25-1 | NA | TGTGCCAGCAGTAACGGGACTCTGTTCTTC | CASSNGTLFF
TRBJ2-7 | few | TRBV7-9 | TRBD1 | TGTGCCAGCAGCTTAGCCACAGGGGGCCCACTCTACGAGCAGTACTTC | CASSLATGGPLYEQYF
TRBJ2-7 | NA | TRBV9 | NA | TGTGCCAGCAGCGCTGGGGACAAACCCTACGAGCAGTACTTC | CASSAGDKPYEQYF
TRBJ2-1 | NA | TRBV30 | NA | TGTGCACGGGGCGGCAGGGGAATCTACAATGAGCAGTTCTTC | CARGGRGIYNEQFF
TRBJ2-3 | NA | TRBV4-3 | TRBD2 | TGCGCCAGCAGCCAAAGCCCCCGGGGGGAAGATACGCAGTATTTT | CASSQSPRGEDTQYF
TRBJ1-2 | NA | TRBV13 | NA | TGTGCCAGCAGCTTAGGTCAGGAGGATTTCGAGGGCTACACCTTC | CASSLGQEDFEGYTF
TRBJ1-6 | NA | TRBV25-1 | TRBD1 | TGTGCCAGCAGTGAATGGGACAGGGGGATTAATTCACCCCTCCACTTT | CASSEWDRGINSPLHF
TRBJ1-4 | NA | TRBV2 | NA | TGTGCCAGCAGTGAAGGCGGGCCAGCAACTAATGAAAAACTGTTTTTT | CASSEGGPATNEKLFF
TRBJ2-5 | few | TRBV20-1 | NA | TGCAGTGCTAGGGTGTACGGAGCGGAAATACAAGAGACCCAGTACTTC | CSARVYGAEIQETQYF
TRBJ1-2 | few | TRBV7-2 | NA | TGTGCCAGCAGCTTATCTATCAAGCAGGGCCATGGCTACACCTTC | CASSLSIKQGHGYTF
TRBJ2-3 | many | TRBV7-2 | NA | TGTGCCAGCAGCTTAAACGGACGGGGCCTCACAGATACGCAGTATTTT | CASSLNGRGLTDTQYF